A selection of T cell receptor beta chains follows, all from one sample in a study of beta chain features in type 1 diabetes. Method: immunoSEQ multiplex PCR; TCRdb's copy keeps in-frame clones and lacks some. The sample carries around 650,000 clones, about an eighth recorded once. Sequencing was carried out using naive CD4+ T cells from blood. These receptors were taken from a man aged 25 to 40 with type 1 diabetes. Each CDR3 is given with its conserved first and last residue. Each record gives: V gene, clone size, D gene, J gene, CDR3 DNA, CDR3 protein. The D gene is left open where the match is weak. For some rows the clone size is stated as once, few or many, or as a class when expanded; others skip it.

v_gene: TRBV4-3; abundance: NA; d_gene: TRBD2; j_gene: TRBJ2-3; CDR3nt: TGCGCCAGCAGCCAAGATCCGGGGGGGCTCTCAGATACGCAGTATTTT; CDR3aa: CASSQDPGGLSDTQYF
v_gene: TRBV25-1; abundance: few; d_gene: NA; j_gene: TRBJ2-3; CDR3nt: TGTGCCAGCACAACGACAAGCACAGATACGCAGTATTTT; CDR3aa: CASTTTSTDTQYF
v_gene: TRBV7-8; abundance: few; d_gene: NA; j_gene: TRBJ1-5; CDR3nt: TGTGCCAGCAGCTCCGGGAGCAATCAGCCCCAGCATTTT; CDR3aa: CASSSGSNQPQHF
v_gene: TRBV28; abundance: few; d_gene: NA; j_gene: TRBJ1-5; CDR3nt: TGTGCCAGCGGGAGAAATCAGCCCCAGCATTTT; CDR3aa: CASGRNQPQHF
v_gene: TRBV7-2; abundance: few; d_gene: TRBD2; j_gene: TRBJ2-5; CDR3nt: TGTGCCAGCACCCCACGGCGGGGGGGCCCGGAGACCCAGTACTTC; CDR3aa: CASTPRRGGPETQYF
v_gene: TRBV27; abundance: NA; d_gene: NA; j_gene: TRBJ1-2; CDR3nt: TGTGCCAGCAGTTCAACAAACAGGGGCTACACCTTC; CDR3aa: CASSSTNRGYTF
v_gene: TRBV29-1; abundance: few; d_gene: TRBD1; j_gene: TRBJ1-1; CDR3nt: TGCAGCGCCATAGATACGGGACAGGGGGCAACGAACACTGAAGCTTTCTTT; CDR3aa: CSAIDTGQGATNTEAFF
v_gene: TRBV18; abundance: few; d_gene: NA; j_gene: TRBJ1-4; CDR3nt: TGTGCCAGCTCAACCCTGAAACAGTCGCCAGGGGAAAAACTGTTTTTT; CDR3aa: CASSTLKQSPGEKLFF
v_gene: TRBV5-1; abundance: NA; d_gene: NA; j_gene: TRBJ1-2; CDR3nt: TGCGCCAGCAGCTTGGGTCGGACAGCTCCTGGCTACACCTTC; CDR3aa: CASSLGRTAPGYTF
v_gene: TRBV29-1; abundance: NA; d_gene: NA; j_gene: TRBJ2-7; CDR3nt: TGCAGCGTTGACACGGAGTACGAGCAGTACTTC; CDR3aa: CSVDTEYEQYF
v_gene: TRBV5-6; abundance: NA; d_gene: TRBD1; j_gene: TRBJ2-6; CDR3nt: TGTGCCAGCAGCCTGGGGACAGTTGGGGCCAACGTCCTGACTTTC; CDR3aa: CASSLGTVGANVLTF
v_gene: TRBV6-5; abundance: NA; d_gene: NA; j_gene: TRBJ1-2; CDR3nt: TGTGCCAGCAGTTATACGAGTAAGAACTATGGCTACACCTTC; CDR3aa: CASSYTSKNYGYTF
v_gene: TRBV14; abundance: NA; d_gene: TRBD1; j_gene: TRBJ2-1; CDR3nt: TGTGCCAGCAGCCAAGGGGTAGGGACAGATTACTACAATGAGCAGTTCTTC; CDR3aa: CASSQGVGTDYYNEQFF
v_gene: TRBV4-3; abundance: NA; d_gene: NA; j_gene: TRBJ1-4; CDR3nt: TGCGCCAGCAGCAACGGGGCGGCGTACCTTAATGAAAAACTGTTTTTT; CDR3aa: CASSNGAAYLNEKLFF
v_gene: TRBV4-2; abundance: few; d_gene: TRBD1; j_gene: TRBJ1-2; CDR3nt: TGTGCCAGCAGCCAAGATCAGAGGGACAGGGGGCGAGGGAACTATGGCTACACCTTC; CDR3aa: CASSQDQRDRGRGNYGYTF
v_gene: TRBV7-9; abundance: few; d_gene: NA; j_gene: TRBJ2-3; CDR3nt: TGTGCCAGCAGCTTAGGGAGGACTTCCACCGAGACAGATACGCAGTATTTT; CDR3aa: CASSLGRTSTETDTQYF
v_gene: TRBV5-1; abundance: few; d_gene: NA; j_gene: TRBJ2-5; CDR3nt: TGCGCCAGCAGCTTACGGCTCGGAGAGACCCAGTACTTC; CDR3aa: CASSLRLGETQYF
v_gene: TRBV2; abundance: few; d_gene: NA; j_gene: TRBJ2-2; CDR3nt: TGTGCCAGCAGTGAGGGTCGCCTCGGCACCGGGGAGCTGTTTTTT; CDR3aa: CASSEGRLGTGELFF
v_gene: TRBV7-9; abundance: few; d_gene: NA; j_gene: TRBJ1-4; CDR3nt: TGTGCCAGCAGCTTCATGAGGAGACTTGCAACTAATGAAAAACTGTTTTTT; CDR3aa: CASSFMRRLATNEKLFF
v_gene: TRBV14; abundance: few; d_gene: NA; j_gene: TRBJ2-1; CDR3nt: TGTGCCAGCAGCCAACTTGGGAGGGGGGCCCCCCATGAGCAGTTCTTC; CDR3aa: CASSQLGRGAPHEQFF
v_gene: TRBV4-2; abundance: few; d_gene: TRBD2; j_gene: TRBJ2-7; CDR3nt: TGTGCCAGCAGCCCCAGTGGGCGGGGGGACTACGAGCAGTACTTC; CDR3aa: CASSPSGRGDYEQYF
v_gene: TRBV7-2; abundance: few; d_gene: NA; j_gene: TRBJ2-1; CDR3nt: TGTGCCAGCAGCTTAGTTGAAGGCCGCTTTACCTACAATGAGCAGTTCTTC; CDR3aa: CASSLVEGRFTYNEQFF
v_gene: TRBV9; abundance: few; d_gene: TRBD2; j_gene: TRBJ2-1; CDR3nt: TGTGCCAGCAGCGTAGGCGGGGGGGCAAATGAGCAGTTCTTC; CDR3aa: CASSVGGGANEQFF
v_gene: TRBV5-6; abundance: NA; d_gene: TRBD1; j_gene: TRBJ2-5; CDR3nt: TGTGCCAGCAGCGGTAGGGACAGGGAACGGGAGACCCAGTACTTC; CDR3aa: CASSGRDRERETQYF
v_gene: TRBV7-3; abundance: NA; d_gene: NA; j_gene: TRBJ1-1; CDR3nt: TGTGCCAGCAGCTTGGACAGAGTCCAGGAAGCTTTCTTT; CDR3aa: CASSLDRVQEAFF